One TCR beta chain is described in this entry. Its antigen is undetermined. This sample was taken from a study of Ad26.COV2.S vaccination and SARS-CoV-2 variants. Study results and caveats: Placebo recipients trailed vaccine recipients in spike-specific TCR breadth. The study found similar non-spike TCR breadth in vaccine and placebo recipients. TCR breadth and depth estimates may have understated total T cell responses. Reportedly, after vaccination the spike-specific CD8+ and CD4+ T cell responses displayed substantial breadth.

Germline V lookup: CDR1 MNHEY, CDR2 SVGAGI. V was clipped by 2 bases and J by 5 bases; unmatched bases: 6. This CDR3 spans 15 amino acids. This table comes from immunoSEQ multiplex PCR, and its TCRdb copy is limited to in-frame clones, with some not included. The repertoire holds 350,000 to 450,000 clones, with about 90% as singletons. The receptor's source is a human donor who had recovered from COVID-19. V usage is TRBV6-5 and J usage is TRBJ2-7; TRBD1 aligns across 10 bases. Material: peripheral blood, obtained after recovery from COVID-19. CDR3 loop: CASSYVGQGGNEQYF. In DNA, the CDR3 is TGTGCCAGCAGTTACGTCGGACAGGGGGGGAACGAGCAGTACTTC.